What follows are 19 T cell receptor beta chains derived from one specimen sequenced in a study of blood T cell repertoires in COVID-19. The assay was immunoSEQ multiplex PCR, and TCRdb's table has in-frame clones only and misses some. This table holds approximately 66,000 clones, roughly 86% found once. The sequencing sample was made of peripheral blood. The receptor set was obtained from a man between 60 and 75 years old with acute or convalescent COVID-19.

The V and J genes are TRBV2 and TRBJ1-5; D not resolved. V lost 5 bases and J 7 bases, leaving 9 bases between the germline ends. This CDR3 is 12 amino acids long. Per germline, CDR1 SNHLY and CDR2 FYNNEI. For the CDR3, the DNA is TGTGCCAGCAGTATGACTGGGCAGCCCCAGCATTTT. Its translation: CASSMTGQPQHF. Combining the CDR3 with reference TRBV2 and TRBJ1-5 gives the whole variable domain EPEVTQTPSHQVTQMGQEVILRCVPISNHLYFYWYRQILGQKVEFLVSFYNNEISEKSEIFDDQFSVERPDGSNFTLKIRSTKLEDSAMYFCASSMTGQPQHFGDGTRLSIL.

For the CDR3, the DNA is TGTGCCATCAGTGGAGCGGGGGGACCTGACGAGCAGTACTTC. Translating it yields CAISGAGGPDEQYF. This chain connects TRBV10-3 to TRBJ2-7; 9 bases are shared with TRBD2. The CDR3 contains 14 residues. The junction had 6 bases not matched to a gene; V was cut back by 4 bases and J by 5 bases. The germline CDR1 and CDR2 sequences are ENHRY and SYGVKD.

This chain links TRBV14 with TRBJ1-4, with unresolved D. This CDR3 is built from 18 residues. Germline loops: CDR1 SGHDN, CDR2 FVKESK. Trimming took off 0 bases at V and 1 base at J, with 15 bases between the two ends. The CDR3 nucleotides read TGTGCCAGCAGCCAAGAAGGTTGGAGGGTAGGAACTAATGAAAAACTGTTTTTT. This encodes CASSQEGWRVGTNEKLFF.

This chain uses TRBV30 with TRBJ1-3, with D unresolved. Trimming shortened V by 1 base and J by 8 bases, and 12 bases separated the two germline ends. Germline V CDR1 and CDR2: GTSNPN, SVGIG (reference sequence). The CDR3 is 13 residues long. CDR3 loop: CAWSGTNLHTIYF. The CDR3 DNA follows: TGTGCCTGGAGTGGAACCAATCTACACACCATATATTTT.

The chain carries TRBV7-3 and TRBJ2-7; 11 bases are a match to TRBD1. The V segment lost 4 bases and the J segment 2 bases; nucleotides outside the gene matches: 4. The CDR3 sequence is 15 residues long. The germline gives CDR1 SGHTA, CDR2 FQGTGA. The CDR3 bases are TGTGCCAGCAGCTCCGGACAGGGGGCTGCCTACGAGCAGTACTTC. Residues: CASSSGQGAAYEQYF.

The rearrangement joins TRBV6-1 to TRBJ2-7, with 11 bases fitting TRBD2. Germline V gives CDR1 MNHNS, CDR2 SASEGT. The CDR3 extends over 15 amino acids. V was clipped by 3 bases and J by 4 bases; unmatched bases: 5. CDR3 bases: TGTGCCAGCAGTGATATAGCGGGGGGGAGGTACGAGCAGTACTTC. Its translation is CASSDIAGGRYEQYF.

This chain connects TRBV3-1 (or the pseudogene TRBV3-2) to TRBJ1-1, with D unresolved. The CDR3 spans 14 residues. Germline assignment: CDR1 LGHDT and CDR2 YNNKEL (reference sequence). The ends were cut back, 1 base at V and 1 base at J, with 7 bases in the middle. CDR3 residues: CASSQAAGNTEAFF. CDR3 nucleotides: TGTGCCAGCAGCCAAGCGGCGGGGAACACTGAAGCTTTCTTT.

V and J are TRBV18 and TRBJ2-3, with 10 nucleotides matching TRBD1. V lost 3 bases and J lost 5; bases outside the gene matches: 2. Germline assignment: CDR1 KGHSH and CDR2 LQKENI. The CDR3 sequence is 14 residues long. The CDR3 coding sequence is TGTGCCAGCTCACCTGGGACAGGGGTAGATACGCAGTATTTT. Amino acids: CASSPGTGVDTQYF.

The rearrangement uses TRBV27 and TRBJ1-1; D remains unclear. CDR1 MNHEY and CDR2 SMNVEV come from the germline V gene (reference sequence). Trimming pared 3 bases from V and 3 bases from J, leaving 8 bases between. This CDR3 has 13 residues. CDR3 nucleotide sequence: TGTGCCAGCAGTTTGACGAGGTACACTGAAGCTTTCTTT. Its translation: CASSLTRYTEAFF.

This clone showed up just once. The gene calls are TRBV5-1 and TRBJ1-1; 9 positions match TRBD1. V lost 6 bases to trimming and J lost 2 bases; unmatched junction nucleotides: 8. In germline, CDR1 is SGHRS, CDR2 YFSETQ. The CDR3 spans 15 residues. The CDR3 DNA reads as TGCGCCAGCAACAGGGGGCAATTGGTAAACACTGAAGCTTTCTTT. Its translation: CASNRGQLVNTEAFF.

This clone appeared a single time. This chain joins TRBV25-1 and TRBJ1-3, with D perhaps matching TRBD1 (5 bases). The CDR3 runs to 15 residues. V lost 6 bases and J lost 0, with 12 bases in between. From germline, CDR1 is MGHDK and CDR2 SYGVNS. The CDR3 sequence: CASRFGGSSGNTIYF. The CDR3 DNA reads TGTGCCAGCAGATTCGGGGGAAGCTCTGGAAACACCATATATTTT.

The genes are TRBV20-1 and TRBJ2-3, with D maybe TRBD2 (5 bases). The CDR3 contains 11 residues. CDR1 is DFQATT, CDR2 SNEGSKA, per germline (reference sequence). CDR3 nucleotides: TGCGCAAGGAGGTCCGCAGATACGCAGTATTTT. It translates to CARRSADTQYF.

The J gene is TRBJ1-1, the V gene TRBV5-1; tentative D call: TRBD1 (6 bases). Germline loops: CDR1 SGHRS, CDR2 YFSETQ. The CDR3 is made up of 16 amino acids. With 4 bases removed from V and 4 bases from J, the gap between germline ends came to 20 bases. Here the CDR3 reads CASSPPGGALATEAFF. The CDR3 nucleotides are TGCGCCAGCAGCCCGCCGGGGGGGGCGTTGGCCACTGAAGCTTTCTTT.

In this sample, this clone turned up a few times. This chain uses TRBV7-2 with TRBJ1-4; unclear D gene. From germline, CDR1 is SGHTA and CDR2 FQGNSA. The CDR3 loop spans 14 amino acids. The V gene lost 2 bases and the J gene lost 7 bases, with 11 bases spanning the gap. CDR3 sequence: CASSLLGRSEKLFF. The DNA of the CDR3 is TGTGCCAGCAGCTTACTGGGCAGATCTGAAAAACTGTTTTTT.

In DNA, the CDR3 is TGTGCCAGCAGTTTAGGGCGGGGCCCTGGGGGCGGGGAGCTGTTTTTT. Amino acid sequence: CASSLGRGPGGGELFF. The chain carries TRBV27 and TRBJ2-2, with TRBD2 as a possible D gene (6 bases). CDR1 and CDR2 (germline): MNHEY, SMNVEV (reference sequence). Between the trimmed V and J ends, which lost 2 bases and 7 bases, there was a span of 17 bases. CDR3 length: 16 amino acids.

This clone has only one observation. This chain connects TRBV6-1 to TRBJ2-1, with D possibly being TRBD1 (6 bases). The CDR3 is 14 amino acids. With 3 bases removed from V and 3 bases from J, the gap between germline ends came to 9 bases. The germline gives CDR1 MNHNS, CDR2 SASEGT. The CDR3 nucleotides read TGTGCCAGCAGTGACCCGACAGGCTACAATGAGCAGTTCTTC. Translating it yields CASSDPTGYNEQFF.

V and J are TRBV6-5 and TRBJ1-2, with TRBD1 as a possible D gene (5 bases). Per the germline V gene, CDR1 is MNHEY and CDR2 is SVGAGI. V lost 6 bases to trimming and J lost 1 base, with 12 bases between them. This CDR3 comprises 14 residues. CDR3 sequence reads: CASRIRQSNYGYTF. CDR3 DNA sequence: TGTGCCAGCAGGATAAGACAGAGTAACTATGGCTACACCTTC.

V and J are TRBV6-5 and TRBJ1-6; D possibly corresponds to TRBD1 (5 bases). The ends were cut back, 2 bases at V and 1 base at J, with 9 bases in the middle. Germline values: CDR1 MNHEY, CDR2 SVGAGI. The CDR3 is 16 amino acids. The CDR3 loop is CASSYPRESYNSPLHF. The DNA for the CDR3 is TGTGCCAGCAGTTACCCCAGGGAATCCTATAATTCACCCCTCCACTTT.

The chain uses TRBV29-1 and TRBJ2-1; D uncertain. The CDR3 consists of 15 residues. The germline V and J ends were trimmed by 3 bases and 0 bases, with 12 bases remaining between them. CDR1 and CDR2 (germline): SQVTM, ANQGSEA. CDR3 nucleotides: TGCAGCGTTGACGAGGCGTCCGGCTCCTACAATGAGCAGTTCTTC. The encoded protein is CSVDEASGSYNEQFF.